This T cell receptor beta chain was retrieved from a study of CD8 T cells in ankylosing spondylitis. General study findings and limits: Significantly higher representation of disease-linked clones was reported for matched ankylosing spondylitis synovial fluid.

The length of the CDR3 is 15 residues. Germline CDR1 reads MDHEN; CDR2 reads SYDVKM. V lost 6 bases and J lost 2, with 14 bases in between. This clonotype came up a few times. Its specificity is unknown. TCRdb independently ran MiXCR on the 5' RACE reads; one entry per CDR3 protein. The data show 300,000 to 400,000 distinct CDR3 sequences, around 10% seen once. This TCR came from a female donor with ankylosing spondylitis or in good health (not recorded which). V gene TRBV28 combines with J gene TRBJ2-1, with unresolved D. The specimen was blood, either unsorted or a sorted T cell fraction (not recorded which). CDR3 in DNA: TGTGCCAGCAGCTCCACCCTGGGCACCTACAATGAGCAGTTCTTC. Encoded protein: CASSSTLGTYNEQFF.